This T cell receptor (beta chain) was observed in a study of low-dose radiotherapy and immunotherapy resistance in tumors. About the study: Every 2 weeks, cohort 1 got 0.5 Gy, reaching 6.5 Gy to the planning target volume. Nivolumab was given to patients as a 240 mg flat dose every two weeks, and ipilimumab at 1 mg/kg every six weeks. Both were delivered intravenously. A daily 300 mg dose of oral aspirin was taken by patients for four cycles from cycle 1 day 1.

Indicated time point: after trial treatment. Treatment given: LDRT plus nivolumab, ipilimumab, low-dose cyclophosphamide and aspirin (RACIN trial). Advanced solid tumors without tumor-infiltrating lymphocytes were required for inclusion. Covering alpha and beta chains, TRAV- and TRBV-specific primers were used for the first-strand cDNA. Using a constant-region primer together with a V-primer adapter, TCRs were subjected to about 18 PCR cycles of amplification. MiXCR, applied by TCRdb to the reads, yields one record per CDR3 protein. The data show tens of thousands of distinct CDR3 sequences, 15% to 20% seen once. Comments on this clonotype: One end of the junction does not line up with germline, which may come from a read error.

Germline loops: CDR1 SGHTA, CDR2 FQGNSA. CDR3 length: 18 amino acids. J is TRBJ2-3 and V is TRBV7-2, with TRBD2 identical over 10 bases. The source is a male donor with prostate cancer. This material consisted of PBMCs, taken after low-dose radiotherapy plus immunotherapy. The CDR3 loop reads CASSQDRAGLAATDTQYF. In nucleotides, the CDR3 is TGCGCCAGCAGCCAAGATAGAGCCGGACTAGCGGCCACAGATACGCAGTATTTT. Filled out from reference TRBV7-2 and TRBJ2-3, the complete variable domain reads GAGVSQSPSNKVTEKGKDVELRCDPISGHTALYWYRQSLGQGLEFLIYFQGNSAPDKSGLPSDRFSAERTGGSVSTLTIQRTQQEDSAVYLCASSQDRAGLAATDTQYFGPGTRLTVL.